The entry below describes one T cell receptor beta chain. Authors' processing steps: Amplification of reference gene primers was used by the study to estimate nucleated cell counts. Clones were read by immunoSEQ multiplex PCR, and TCRdb kept only the in-frame ones, dropping some. V and J calls plus clone size are reproduced from that table; the DNA served to infer D and trimming. The data hold a few hundred thousand clones, with roughly 80% observed a single time. CDR3 length: 16 amino acids. Germline lookup yields CDR1 LNHDA and CDR2 SQIVND (reference sequence). Trimming removed 0 bases from V and 5 bases from J, with 17 bases in between. These data are taken from a study of blood T cell repertoires in COVID-19. Looking at the study overall: Both acute and convalescent COVID-19 samples were obtained from the United States, Italy and Spain. T cells, B-cell-depleted T cells, or PBMCs supplied cDNA or gDNA.

The chain has TRBV19 and TRBJ2-7; a possible D gene is TRBD2 (6 bases). This receptor was identified in a human donor in a cohort sampled during active COVID-19. Material for sequencing was peripheral blood. The CDR3 sequence: CASSIDLFTGSNEQYF. CDR3 in DNA: TGTGCCAGTAGTATAGATCTATTTACCGGGAGCAACGAGCAGTACTTC. Supplemented by reference TRBV19 and TRBJ2-7, the full variable domain reads DGGITQSPKYLFRKEGQNVTLSCEQNLNHDAMYWYRQDPGQGLRLIYYSQIVNDFQKGDIAEGYSVSREKKESFPLTVTSAQKNPTAFYLCASSIDLFTGSNEQYFGPGTRLTVT.